The following is a T cell receptor beta chain sequence with its context. This sample is part of a study of blood T cell repertoires in COVID-19. Study details: Spain, Italy and the United States supplied samples that represented acute and convalescent COVID-19. The cDNA or gDNA used as material had been derived from T cells, B-cell-depleted T cells, or PBMCs.

The germline CDR1 and CDR2 sequences are GTSNPN and SVGIG (reference sequence). After removal of 0 bases from V and 5 bases from J, the junction contained 4 bases not matched to a gene. The CDR3 is 14 amino acids. Data came from immunoSEQ multiplex PCR; TCRdb stores just in-frame clones and leaves some out. This table has 150,000 to 200,000 clones, 82% appearing once. The clonotype comes from a woman at least 80 years old with active or convalescent COVID-19. Sequenced sample: peripheral blood. The chain couples TRBV30 to TRBJ1-1, with 9 bases fitting TRBD1. The CDR3 region is CAWSVQGALTEAFF. CDR3 bases: TGTGCCTGGAGTGTACAGGGGGCTTTAACTGAAGCTTTCTTT.